This TCR beta chain was documented in a study of cytomegalovirus exposure and HLA in healthy donors. Healthy bone marrow donors made up the donor group. The CDR3 has 14 residues. Germline CDR1 is MGHDK and CDR2 is SYGVNS. Trimming removed 6 bases at V and 4 bases at J, with 15 bases between. Amplification used 60 Vbeta primers and 13 Jbeta primers. Using immunoSEQ multiplex PCR, the repertoire was profiled, and TCRdb retains in-frame clones only, with some absent. Of more than 80,000 clones in the sample, 60% to 75% were seen once. The V call is TRBV25-1, the J call TRBJ1-2; D possibly corresponds to TRBD1 (6 bases). Sequences were obtained from PBMCs. The clonotype comes from a male donor in good health and CMV-seropositive. CDR3 residues: CASSRQDGVYGYTF. DNA of the CDR3: TGTGCCAGCAGCCGACAGGATGGTGTCTATGGCTACACCTTC.